Presented here are 28 T cell receptor beta chains from one specimen sequenced in a study of CD8 T cells in ankylosing spondylitis. TCRdb processed the 5' RACE reads anew with MiXCR; each CDR3 protein has one entry. The sample lists roughly 90,000 distinct CDR3 sequences, roughly 8.3% occurring once. The specimen was blood, either unsorted or a sorted T cell fraction (not recorded which). Receptors originate from a male donor with ankylosing spondylitis or in good health (not recorded which).

This clonotype was observed at least ten times. The gene calls are TRBV20-1 and TRBJ2-7, with a tentative D call TRBD2 (6 bases). Germline values: CDR1 DFQATT, CDR2 SNEGSKA (reference sequence). The CDR3 sequence is 12 residues long. V was trimmed by 6 bases and J by 2 bases, leaving 11 bases between them. CDR3 DNA: TGCAGTGCCGGACTAACCGCCTACGAGCAGTACTTC. Translating gives CSAGLTAYEQYF.

This clonotype appeared many times. This sequence joins TRBV20-1 and TRBJ2-7, with TRBD1 matching over 7 bases. The germline CDR1 and CDR2 sequences are DFQATT and SNEGSKA (reference sequence). V lost 3 bases, J lost 5 bases, and 4 bases stayed unmatched. The CDR3 totals 12 residues. CDR3: CSARRDSHEQYF. DNA of the CDR3: TGCAGTGCTAGGAGGGACAGCCACGAGCAGTACTTC.

For the CDR3, the DNA is TGTGCCAGCAGCTCCGGCGGGGGCTTTTTCGGTGAGCAGTTCTTC. Its protein is CASSSGGGFFGEQFF. The rearrangement links TRBV7-9 to TRBJ2-1; D is possibly TRBD2 (7 bases). In germline, CDR1 is SEHNR, CDR2 FQNEAQ (reference sequence). The CDR3 totals 15 residues. Deletions cut 4 bases from V and 9 bases from J, with 19 bases between.

This clonotype was counted at least ten times. One end of the junction does not line up with germline, which may come from a read error. The chain uses TRBV20-1 and TRBJ2-7, with 7 bases lining up with TRBD1. Germline V CDR1 and CDR2: DFQATT, SNEGSKA (reference sequence). This CDR3 contains 13 residues. Here the CDR3 reads CSAYRDRLYGEFF. In DNA, the CDR3 is TGCAGTGCTTACCGGGACAGACTTTACGGAGAATTCTTC.

This clonotype was counted at least ten times. V is TRBV7-6 and J is TRBJ1-3, with TRBD1 matching 7 bases. With 2 bases clipped from V and 4 bases from J, the junction kept 11 bases outside the gene matches. CDR1 is SGHVS, CDR2 FNYEAQ, per germline. The CDR3 extends over 17 amino acids. CDR3 DNA: TGTGCCAGCAGCTTAATGGAGACAGGGACTTACGGAAACACCATATATTTT. This gives the protein CASSLMETGTYGNTIYF. Drawing the rest from reference TRBV7-6 and TRBJ1-3, the complete variable domain is GAGVSQSPRYKVTKRGQDVALRCDPISGHVSLYWYRQALGQGPEFLTYFNYEAQQDKSGLPNDRFSAERPEGSISTLTIQRTEQRDSAMYRCASSLMETGTYGNTIYFGEGSWLTVV.

This clonotype came up many times. V is TRBV20-1 and J is TRBJ2-5; TRBD2 matches 8 bases. V dropped 2 bases and J dropped 4; count of bases not matched to a gene: 6. The CDR3 has 14 amino acids. Germline V CDR1 and CDR2: DFQATT, SNEGSKA (reference sequence). The CDR3 DNA is TGCAGTGCTAGAACAGCGGGAGTTCGAGAGACCCAGTACTTC. This gives the protein CSARTAGVRETQYF.

This clonotype appeared many times. The rearrangement uses TRBV29-1 and TRBJ2-5; tentative D call: TRBD2 (6 bases). The CDR3 totals 12 residues. In germline, CDR1 is SQVTM, CDR2 ANQGSEA. The V gene lost 7 bases and the J gene lost 4 bases, with 13 bases spanning the gap. Written as DNA, the CDR3 is TGCAGCGCCGGGAGACGGGGAGAGACCCAGTACTTC. Residues: CSAGRRGETQYF.

In its sample, this clonotype was seen a few times. The CDR3 protein is CASSLVAGTSGAPRYF. The CDR3 DNA is TGTGCCAGCAGCTTAGTGGCAGGGACTAGCGGGGCCCCTAGGTACTTC. The chain couples TRBV7-2 to TRBJ2-7; 13 bases align to TRBD2. Germline CDR1 SGHTA, CDR2 FQGNSA. The ends lost 1 base at V and 12 bases at J; junction bases unmatched: 12. The CDR3 is made up of 16 amino acids.

This clonotype came up many times. The V and J genes are TRBV29-1 and TRBJ2-1; no reliable D call. The CDR3 is 11 residues long. Germline lookup yields CDR1 SQVTM and CDR2 ANQGSEA. V gave up 1 base and J gave up 5 bases, with 3 bases separating them. The CDR3, as DNA: TGCAGCGTTGAAGGGGACAATGAGCAGTTCTTC. Translating gives CSVEGDNEQFF.

There are many counts of this clonotype. The V and J genes are TRBV12-3 or TRBV12-4 and TRBJ1-1; D not certain. Deletions cut 7 bases from V and 0 bases from J, with 12 bases between. The CDR3 length is 14 residues. The CDR3 DNA is TGTGCCAGCACCCGGACGGGGTTGAACACTGAAGCTTTCTTT. It translates to CASTRTGLNTEAFF.

This clonotype has at least ten counts. J is TRBJ1-1 and V is TRBV2; D possibly corresponds to TRBD1 (5 bases). The germline CDR1 and CDR2 sequences are SNHLY and FYNNEI. This CDR3 region has 12 residues. The ends were cut back, 6 bases at V and 4 bases at J, with 9 bases in the middle. The CDR3, as DNA: TGTGCCAGCAGCATTGGGGGCACTGAAGCTTTCTTT. It translates to CASSIGGTEAFF.

This clonotype appeared many times. The chain links TRBV7-6 to TRBJ1-1; tentative D call: TRBD1 (5 bases). Germline V gene lookup returns CDR1 SGHVS and CDR2 FNYEAQ. Trimming pared 5 bases from V and 0 bases from J, leaving 7 bases between. The CDR3 totals 13 residues. The CDR3 bases are TGTGCCAGCAGCGGCAGGGTGAACACTGAAGCTTTCTTT. Protein: CASSGRVNTEAFF.

Many counts were recorded for this clonotype. This rearrangement joins TRBV18 to TRBJ1-5; D not certain. This CDR3 is 14 amino acids long. Looked up from germline, CDR1 is KGHSH and CDR2 is LQKENI. V was pared by 4 bases and J by 7 bases, with 14 bases between. This CDR3 is CASSLAGKEQPQHF. In DNA form, the CDR3 reads TGTGCCAGCTCACTAGCGGGTAAAGAGCAGCCCCAGCATTTT.

The V and J genes are TRBV20-1 and TRBJ2-2; tentative D call: TRBD2 (7 bases). This CDR3 region has 17 residues. V was pared by 0 bases and J by 7 bases, with 21 bases between. The V gene's germline CDR1 is DFQATT and CDR2 SNEGSKA (reference sequence). CDR3 loop: CSARDKVGGGPSGELFF. CDR3 DNA: TGCAGTGCTAGAGATAAAGTAGGGGGGGGGCCAAGCGGGGAGCTGTTTTTT.

This clonotype was seen many times. The genes are TRBV4-2 and TRBJ2-2; D might be TRBD2 (7 bases). Deletions cut 3 bases from V and 1 base from J, with 15 bases between. The CDR3 is made up of 17 amino acids. Germline-derived CDR1 and CDR2 are LGHNA and YNFKEQ. The CDR3 nucleotides read TGTGCCAGCAGCCATCGGGGGGCGGTCGTGAACACCGGGGAGCTGTTTTTT. Its translation: CASSHRGAVVNTGELFF.

In this sample, this clonotype turned up many times. The chain employs TRBV11-1 and TRBJ2-1; either TRBD1 or TRBD2 may fit D (5 bases each). V was trimmed by 3 bases and J by 7 bases, leaving 25 bases between them. Per the germline V gene, CDR1 is SGHAT and CDR2 is FQDESV (reference sequence). The CDR3 contains 18 residues. The CDR3 sequence: CASSFASKTGSWENEQFF. The CDR3 DNA sequence: TGTGCCAGCAGCTTCGCGTCGAAAACAGGATCATGGGAGAATGAGCAGTTCTTC.

This clonotype was seen many times. The chain uses TRBV2 and TRBJ1-2; D is perhaps TRBD1 (5 bases). V gave up 4 bases and J gave up 8 bases, with 17 bases separating them. This CDR3 has 14 amino acids. CDR1 and CDR2 from the germline V gene are SNHLY and FYNNEI. For the CDR3, the DNA is TGTGCCAGCAGTGCGGGGTACTTAGAGGGGGGCTACACCTTC. Its translation: CASSAGYLEGGYTF. Supplemented by reference TRBV2 and TRBJ1-2, the full variable domain reads EPEVTQTPSHQVTQMGQEVILRCVPISNHLYFYWYRQILGQKVEFLVSFYNNEISEKSEIFDDQFSVERPDGSNFTLKIRSTKLEDSAMYFCASSAGYLEGGYTFGSGTRLTVV.

The V and J genes are TRBV11-2 and TRBJ1-1; D ambiguous. Trimming shortened V by 1 base and J by 11 bases, and 11 bases separated the two germline ends. Germline CDR1 reads SGHAT; CDR2 reads FQNNGV. The length of the CDR3 is 12 residues. The CDR3 DNA reads TGTGCCAGCAGCTTAGCCTTCGCCGCCGCTTTCTTT. Residues: CASSLAFAAAFF.

This clonotype was observed at least ten times. V and J are TRBV7-8 and TRBJ2-2, with no clear D. Germline CDR1 and CDR2: SGHVS and FQNEAQ. V dropped 1 base and J dropped 6 bases, with 15 bases sitting between them. The CDR3 contains 16 residues. The CDR3 is CASSLELLSPAGELFF. The DNA of the CDR3 is TGTGCCAGCAGCTTAGAGTTGCTTTCCCCAGCCGGGGAGCTGTTTTTT.

This clonotype appeared many times. The chain couples TRBV28 to TRBJ2-7; D not resolved. In germline, CDR1 is MDHEN, CDR2 SYDVKM. Trimming cost V 5 bases and J 3 bases, with 5 bases left between them. The CDR3 consists of 11 residues. The CDR3 loop reads CASSLRYEQYF. The CDR3 nucleotides are TGTGCCAGCAGTCTCCGCTACGAGCAGTACTTC.

There are many counts of this clonotype. This rearrangement joins TRBV12-3 or TRBV12-4 to TRBJ2-5, with D unclear. Trimming shortened V by 2 bases and J by 5 bases, and 6 bases separated the two germline ends. This CDR3 region has 12 residues. CDR3 loop: CASSLREETQYF. The CDR3 DNA reads TGTGCCAGCAGTTTACGCGAGGAGACCCAGTACTTC.

At least ten counts were recorded for this clonotype. V is TRBV6-1 and J is TRBJ1-5; 7 positions match TRBD1. The germline V gene encodes CDR1 MNHNS and CDR2 SASEGT. The trim removed 5 bases at V and 5 bases at J, leaving 9 bases unmatched. The CDR3 length is 15 residues. The CDR3 region has the DNA TGTGCCAGCAGTATCTCCGGGACAGCTGATCAGCCCCAGCATTTT. Encoded protein: CASSISGTADQPQHF.

In this sample, this clonotype turned up many times. V and J are TRBV5-6 and TRBJ1-5; D is possibly TRBD1 (6 bases). V was cut by 3 bases and J by 2 bases, with 15 bases left in between. This CDR3 region has 16 residues. Germline loops: CDR1 SGHDT, CDR2 YYEEEE. Written as DNA, the CDR3 is TGTGCCAGCAGCTCCCGACGGGACATAGGCAATCAGCCCCAGCATTTT. It is translated as CASSSRRDIGNQPQHF.

This clonotype was observed at least ten times. V is TRBV9 and J is TRBJ1-5; unclear D gene. V gave up 4 bases and J gave up 1 base, with 12 bases separating them. Germline V lookup: CDR1 SGDLS, CDR2 YYNGEE. The CDR3 extends over 15 amino acids. The CDR3 is CASSSEGGSNQPQHF. CDR3 in DNA: TGTGCCAGCAGCTCCGAGGGAGGCAGCAATCAGCCCCAGCATTTT.

This clonotype was seen repeatedly, ten times or more. CDR3 loop: CASSLMTGNTEAFF. In DNA, the CDR3 is TGTGCCAGCAGCTTAATGACGGGGAACACTGAAGCTTTCTTT. The V call is TRBV7-9, the J call TRBJ1-1; no reliable D call. CDR1 and CDR2 from the germline V gene are SEHNR and FQNEAQ (reference sequence). V lost 2 bases to trimming and J lost 1 base, with 8 bases between them. The CDR3 length is 14 residues.

There are many counts of this clonotype. The chain joins TRBV7-2 to TRBJ1-5; TRBD1 is a possible D gene (5 bases). V lost 5 bases and J 4 bases, leaving 12 bases between the germline ends. The CDR3 runs 14 residues. Germline CDR1 reads SGHTA; CDR2 reads FQGNSA. CDR3 nucleotides: TGTGCCAGCAGCCGAACGGGACCAAATCAGCCCCAGCATTTT. Translation: CASSRTGPNQPQHF. Complete variable domain (other parts from reference TRBV7-2 and TRBJ1-5): GAGVSQSPSNKVTEKGKDVELRCDPISGHTALYWYRQSLGQGLEFLIYFQGNSAPDKSGLPSDRFSAERTGGSVSTLTIQRTQQEDSAVYLCASSRTGPNQPQHFGDGTRLSIL.

This chain uses TRBV9 with TRBJ2-3; 7 nucleotides match TRBD2. The CDR3 consists of 14 residues. Trimming cost V 4 bases and J 2 bases; bases outside gene matches: 4. The germline V gene encodes CDR1 SGDLS and CDR2 YYNGEE. DNA for the CDR3: TGTGCCAGCAGCATGGGGACTATCACAGATACGCAGTATTTT. This codes for CASSMGTITDTQYF.

The chain is built from TRBV12-3 or TRBV12-4 and TRBJ2-5; TRBD1 matches 9 bases. The CDR3 loop spans 15 amino acids. V lost 6 bases to trimming and J lost 2 bases; unmatched junction nucleotides: 7. CDR3 DNA sequence: TGTGCCAGCAGACCGGGGACAGGGACTCAAGAGACCCAGTACTTC. Translating gives CASRPGTGTQETQYF.